A selection of T cell receptor beta chains follows, all from one sample in a study of blood T cell repertoires in COVID-19. Assay used: immunoSEQ multiplex PCR; TCRdb lists only in-frame clones, some missing. This sample yields over 100,000 clones, of which just under 95% are seen a single time; 1.5% to 2.5% belongs to the top ten. Sequencing was done on a sample of peripheral blood. Every receptor here comes from a woman between 45 and 65 years old with COVID-19, enrolled during active disease. Each CDR3 is given with its conserved first and last residue. Each record gives: D gene, V gene, J gene, clone size, CDR3 protein, CDR3 DNA. D genes are given only for firm matches. Rows give clone size only sometimes, using once, few, many, or a class for an expanded clone.

>TRBD1|TRBV27|TRBJ1-2|.
CASGTYSPRDRGSYGYTF
TGTGCCAGCGGAACCTACTCACCTAGGGACAGGGGTTCGTATGGCTACACCTTC
>.|TRBV6-2/TRBV6-3|TRBJ1-1|.
CASSYSPSVWNTEAFF
TGTGCCAGCAGTTACTCCCCTTCTGTGTGGAACACTGAAGCTTTCTTT
>TRBD1|TRBV7-9|TRBJ1-1|.
CASSPPTGPEAFF
TGTGCCAGCAGCCCCCCGACAGGGCCTGAAGCTTTCTTT
>TRBD1|TRBV11-2|TRBJ1-5|.
CASSQGQAFNQPQHF
TGTGCCAGCAGCCAGGGACAGGCTTTCAATCAGCCCCAGCATTTT
>TRBD2|TRBV10-3|TRBJ2-3|few
CAISGLAGGGGLDTQYF
TGTGCCATCAGTGGACTAGCGGGTGGGGGAGGCTTGGATACGCAGTATTTT
>TRBD1|TRBV3-1/TRBV3-2|TRBJ2-1|.
CASSQDGTGDYNEQFF
TGTGCCAGCAGCCAAGACGGGACAGGGGATTACAATGAGCAGTTCTTC
>.|TRBV28|TRBJ1-5|.
CASSLPRQPQHF
TGTGCCAGCAGTTTACCGAGGCAGCCCCAGCATTTT
>TRBD1|TRBV5-6|TRBJ1-2|.
CASTLGQGRGGYTF
TGTGCCAGCACCTTAGGACAGGGAAGGGGTGGCTACACCTTC
>TRBD2|TRBV5-6|TRBJ2-3|.
CASSAGLAGISTDTQYF
TGTGCCAGCAGCGCCGGACTAGCGGGGATAAGCACAGATACGCAGTATTTT
>.|TRBV28|TRBJ1-1|.
CASRSHRAVAEAFF
TGTGCCAGCAGATCACACAGGGCTGTGGCTGAAGCTTTCTTT
>.|TRBV6-1|TRBJ1-1|.
CASSARVGIGGVNTEAFF
TGTGCCAGCAGTGCCAGAGTGGGGATAGGGGGAGTGAACACTGAAGCTTTCTTT
>TRBD2|TRBV7-9|TRBJ2-1|.
CASSLNGGAGNEQFF
TGTGCCAGCAGCTTAAACGGGGGGGCAGGGAATGAGCAGTTCTTC
>.|TRBV7-9|TRBJ1-1|.
CASSAGLQGTYTEAFF
TGTGCCAGCAGCGCCGGATTGCAGGGAACGTACACTGAAGCTTTCTTT